This passage covers 19 T cell receptor beta chains from one sample sequenced in a study of T-cell reconstitution after alpha-beta-depleted transplantation in children. During its preparation, the TCRbeta library received unique molecular identifiers. TCRdb reprocessed the PCR reads via MiXCR and lists one record per CDR3 protein. The sample has about 510,000 distinct CDR3 sequences; 11% are singletons. Sequenced here: PBMCs, mostly from graft donor cells, sampled 180 days after TCRalphabeta/CD19-depleted stem cell transplant. The receptors shown here come from a female patient aged 2 to 10 who had a stem cell transplant for aplastic anemia, so the T cells may come from the graft donor.

This clonotype has ten or more counts. The chain carries TRBV5-1 and TRBJ2-5, with 7 nucleotides matching TRBD2. The CDR3 length is 14 residues. The V gene end was trimmed by 0 bases and the J gene end by 3 bases; junction bases not matched to a gene: 2. The germline gives CDR1 SGHRS, CDR2 YFSETQ. CDR3 DNA: TGCGCCAGCAGCTTGGAGCGGGGTAAAGAGACCCAGTACTTC. It is translated as CASSLERGKETQYF.

The rearrangement joins TRBV24-1 to TRBJ2-5; D not resolved. The germline V gene encodes CDR1 KGHDR and CDR2 SFDVKD. Trimming left V 6 bases short and J 0 bases short, with 4 bases between. CDR3 length: 12 amino acids. In DNA, the CDR3 is TGTGCCACCAGTAGCTACCAAGAGACCCAGTACTTC. Protein product: CATSSYQETQYF.

This clonotype has more than one count but fewer than ten. The rearrangement joins TRBV27 to TRBJ2-5, with D uncertain. Germline CDR1 MNHEY, CDR2 SMNVEV (reference sequence). This CDR3 region has 13 residues. V lost 4 bases and J 0 bases, leaving 6 bases between the germline ends. The CDR3 nucleotides are TGTGCCAGCAGTTACGGGTACCAAGAGACCCAGTACTTC. The encoded protein is CASSYGYQETQYF.

The V gene is TRBV29-1, the J gene TRBJ2-1; a possible D gene is TRBD1 (6 bases). This CDR3 comprises 14 residues. The V end lost 4 bases, the J end lost 6 bases, and 16 bases lay between the germline ends. From germline, CDR1 is SQVTM and CDR2 ANQGSEA. CDR3 sequence: CSVGPRGEGNEQFF. The CDR3 coding sequence is TGCAGCGTTGGGCCCAGGGGAGAGGGCAATGAGCAGTTCTTC.

This rearrangement joins TRBV4-3 to TRBJ2-1, with 9 bases lining up with TRBD2. The CDR3 extends over 18 amino acids. Trimming at V came to 0 bases and at J to 2 bases, leaving 8 bases not matched to a gene. Germline loops: CDR1 LGHNA, CDR2 YSLEER. CDR3 region: CASSQERTGTSTYNEQFF. The CDR3, as DNA: TGCGCCAGCAGCCAAGAAAGGACCGGGACTAGCACCTACAATGAGCAGTTCTTC.

The chain is built from TRBV12-3 or TRBV12-4 and TRBJ2-7; D is unresolved. The CDR3 loop spans 12 amino acids. Trimming removed 6 bases at V and 0 bases at J, with 6 bases between. In nucleotides, the CDR3 is TGTGCCAGCAGGACGGACTCCTACGAGCAGTACTTC. Translating gives CASRTDSYEQYF.

CDR3 sequence: CASSLEGLAGIEQFF. The CDR3 nucleotides read TGTGCCAGCAGCTTAGAAGGACTAGCGGGGATTGAGCAGTTCTTC. V and J are TRBV7-2 and TRBJ2-1; 12 bases are a match to TRBD2. Germline V lookup: CDR1 SGHTA, CDR2 FQGNSA. The CDR3 is 15 amino acids. The V segment lost 1 base and the J segment 9 bases; nucleotides outside the gene matches: 4.

This chain uses TRBV18 with TRBJ1-4; D is unclear. Germline V gene lookup returns CDR1 KGHSH and CDR2 LQKENI. The CDR3 is made up of 14 amino acids. Deletions cut 4 bases from V and 2 bases from J, with 8 bases between. The CDR3 DNA reads as TGTGCCAGCTCACGGCAGGTGACTAATGAAAAACTGTTTTTT. It specifies CASSRQVTNEKLFF.

The chain's CDR3 is CASSSFFPALHEQFF. The CDR3 DNA follows: TGTGCCAGCAGCTCTTTCTTTCCCGCCTTGCATGAGCAGTTCTTC. The genes are TRBV11-3 and TRBJ2-1, with unresolved D. Per the germline V gene, CDR1 is SGHNT and CDR2 is YENEEA. The CDR3 length is 15 residues. The V end was cut by 4 bases, the J end by 8 bases, with 18 bases between.

The V call is TRBV6-5, the J call TRBJ1-1; no reliable D call. This CDR3 is 18 amino acids long. Germline CDR1 MNHEY, CDR2 SVGAGI. The V end lost 0 bases, the J end lost 0 bases, and 17 bases lay between the germline ends. The CDR3 spells CASSYSSLTRQLNTEAFF. CDR3 nucleotides: TGTGCCAGCAGTTACTCTTCATTGACAAGACAATTGAACACTGAAGCTTTCTTT.

This clonotype occurred a few times. The CDR3 DNA reads TGTGCCAGCAGCTTAGGGATAGCGACTCAAAACATTCAGTACTTC. Its translation is CASSLGIATQNIQYF. The chain joins TRBV7-2 to TRBJ2-4; a possible D gene is TRBD2 (5 bases). CDR3 size: 15 residues. V shed 1 base and J shed 5 bases, with 12 bases lying between them. Germline lookup yields CDR1 SGHTA and CDR2 FQGNSA.

This clonotype was counted between two and nine times. The DNA of the CDR3 is TGTGCCAGCAGTTACGGCGTTTACTATGGCTACACCTTC. It codes for CASSYGVYYGYTF. The rearrangement links TRBV6-2 or TRBV6-3 to TRBJ1-2; no firm D call. Trimming stripped 2 bases from V and 3 bases from J, with 7 bases between. The CDR3 consists of 13 residues. CDR1 is MNHEY, CDR2 SVGEGT, per germline.

The chain couples TRBV7-2 to TRBJ2-2; D uncertain. Germline CDR1 SGHTA, CDR2 FQGNSA. Between the trimmed V and J ends, which lost 2 bases and 6 bases, there was a span of 16 bases. The CDR3 contains 16 residues. CDR3 coding DNA: TGTGCCAGCAGCTTAACCCTGGGTCGCTTGGCCGGGGAGCTGTTTTTT. Translating gives CASSLTLGRLAGELFF.

This clonotype was recorded many times. The rearrangement uses TRBV20-1 and TRBJ2-1, with 9 bases that match TRBD2. Unmatched junction bases numbered 3, after V lost 5 bases and J lost 4 bases. Looked up from germline, CDR1 is DFQATT and CDR2 is SNEGSKA (reference sequence). The CDR3 covers 13 residues. In DNA form, the CDR3 reads TGCAGTGCTGCTAGCGGGAAATACAATGAGCAGTTCTTC. This gives the protein CSAASGKYNEQFF.

This clonotype has only a few counts. This chain joins TRBV4-3 and TRBJ1-2, with D possibly matching TRBD1 (5 bases). V was cut by 0 bases and J by 4 bases, with 12 bases left in between. Germline CDR1 is LGHNA and CDR2 is YSLEER. CDR3 size: 15 residues. The CDR3 coding sequence is TGCGCCAGCAGCCAAGACCGGTCAGGGTTCTATGGCTACACCTTC. Its translation is CASSQDRSGFYGYTF.

This clonotype was detected a few times. The rearrangement joins TRBV20-1 to TRBJ2-1, with D hard to call. Trimming removed 0 bases at V and 0 bases at J, with 9 bases between. CDR3 length: 15 residues. Germline CDR1 and CDR2: DFQATT and SNEGSKA (reference sequence). For the CDR3, the DNA is TGCAGTGCTAGAGACTCGGGTTTCTCCTACAATGAGCAGTTCTTC. Its translation: CSARDSGFSYNEQFF.

This chain connects TRBV10-3 to TRBJ1-2; D perhaps matches TRBD1 (5 bases). The CDR3 is made up of 13 amino acids. Trimming removed 3 bases at V and 7 bases at J, with 12 bases between. CDR1 and CDR2 from the germline V gene are ENHRY and SYGVKD. CDR3 protein: CAISDGGGSGYTF. CDR3 DNA sequence: TGTGCCATCAGTGATGGGGGAGGGAGTGGCTACACCTTC.

In its sample, this clonotype was seen a few times. The V call is TRBV25-1, the J call TRBJ1-4; no definite D call. This CDR3 has 14 residues. The germline V and J ends were trimmed by 3 bases and 7 bases, with 12 bases remaining between them. Germline loops: CDR1 MGHDK, CDR2 SYGVNS. For the CDR3, the DNA is TGTGCCAGCAGTGACCCCAGGCTCCCTGAAAAACTGTTTTTT. Its translation: CASSDPRLPEKLFF.

The V gene is TRBV6-2 or TRBV6-3, the J gene TRBJ1-5, with 7 bases aligning to TRBD1. Trimming removed 4 bases from V and 3 bases from J; junction bases left unmatched: 6. Germline V gene lookup returns CDR1 MNHEY and CDR2 SVGEGT. The CDR3 extends over 15 amino acids. This chain's CDR3 is CASSFRDRLNQPQHF. The CDR3 DNA reads TGTGCCAGCAGTTTCCGGGACAGACTCAATCAGCCCCAGCATTTT.